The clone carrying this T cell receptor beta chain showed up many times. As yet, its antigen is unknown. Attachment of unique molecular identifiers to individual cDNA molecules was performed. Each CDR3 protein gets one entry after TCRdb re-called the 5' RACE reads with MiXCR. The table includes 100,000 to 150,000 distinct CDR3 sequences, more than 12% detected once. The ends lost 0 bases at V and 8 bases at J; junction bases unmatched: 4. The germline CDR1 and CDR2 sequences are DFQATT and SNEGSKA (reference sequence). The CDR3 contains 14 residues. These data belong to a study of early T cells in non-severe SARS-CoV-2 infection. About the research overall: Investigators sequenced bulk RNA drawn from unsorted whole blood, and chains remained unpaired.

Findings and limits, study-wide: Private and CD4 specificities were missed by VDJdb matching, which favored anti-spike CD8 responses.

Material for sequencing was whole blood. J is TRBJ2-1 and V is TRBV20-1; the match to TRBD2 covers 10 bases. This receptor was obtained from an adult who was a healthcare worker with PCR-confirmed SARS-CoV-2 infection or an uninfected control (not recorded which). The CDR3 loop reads CSARDPSGGDEQFF. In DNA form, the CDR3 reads TGCAGTGCTAGAGATCCTAGCGGGGGCGATGAGCAGTTCTTC.